The 20 T cell receptor beta chains below come from one sample, sequenced in a study of blood T cell repertoires in COVID-19. Some clones are missing from TCRdb's copy, which holds only in-frame ones; the method was immunoSEQ multiplex PCR. The sample consists of roughly 130,000 clones, approximately 89% of them appearing once. The specimen sequenced was peripheral blood. These receptors were taken from a woman in her fifties or sixties with acute or convalescent COVID-19.

The sample holds a few counts of this clone. The V call is TRBV11-2, the J call TRBJ2-3, with D uncertain. The V gene's germline CDR1 is SGHAT and CDR2 FQNNGV. Between the trimmed V and J ends, which lost 2 bases and 1 base, there was a span of 7 bases. The CDR3 sequence is 14 residues long. The CDR3 nucleotides are TGTGCCAGCAGCTTAATTGGCCGCACAGATACGCAGTATTTT. It specifies CASSLIGRTDTQYF. The entire variable domain, with the rest obtained from reference TRBV11-2 and TRBJ2-3, is as follows: EAGVAQSPRYKIIEKRQSVAFWCNPISGHATLYWYQQILGQGPKLLIQFQNNGVVDDSQLPKDRFSAERLKGVDSTLKIQPAKLEDSAVYLCASSLIGRTDTQYFGPGTRLTVL.

The V and J genes are TRBV27 and TRBJ2-5; 11 bases line up with TRBD2. This CDR3 has 16 amino acids. Germline V lookup: CDR1 MNHEY, CDR2 SMNVEV (reference sequence). The V gene end was trimmed by 2 bases and the J gene end by 3 bases; junction bases not matched to a gene: 5. The CDR3 protein is CASSLLAGGSKETQYF. Written as DNA, the CDR3 is TGTGCCAGCAGTTTACTAGCGGGAGGTTCCAAAGAGACCCAGTACTTC.

This chain links TRBV4-2 with TRBJ2-1; 14 nucleotides agree with TRBD2. From germline, CDR1 is LGHNA and CDR2 YNFKEQ. V shed 3 bases, J shed 5 bases, and the junction held 3 bases outside the gene matches. This CDR3 is built from 16 residues. The CDR3 coding sequence is TGTGCCAGCAGCCAGCCGGGACTAGCGGGAGACAATGAGCAGTTCTTC. It codes for CASSQPGLAGDNEQFF.

The chain combines TRBV9 with TRBJ2-7; D might be TRBD1 (6 bases). V was pared by 4 bases and J by 6 bases, with 14 bases between. The CDR3 totals 13 residues. The germline V gene encodes CDR1 SGDLS and CDR2 YYNGEE. CDR3 DNA sequence: TGTGCCAGCAGCCTAACAGGGTACGGCGAGCAGTACGTC. It specifies CASSLTGYGEQYV.

This clone has a single count. V and J are TRBV3-1 (or the pseudogene TRBV3-2) and TRBJ2-7, with TRBD2 matching 8 bases. The CDR3 sequence is 14 residues long. Germline V lookup: CDR1 LGHDT, CDR2 YNNKEL (reference sequence). With V trimmed by 6 bases and J by 3 bases, 7 bases remained unmatched. CDR3 loop: CASSPSGSGYEQYF. The CDR3 bases are TGTGCCAGCAGTCCAAGCGGGAGTGGCTACGAGCAGTACTTC.

The V and J genes are TRBV30 and TRBJ2-1; weak D call: TRBD2 (6 bases). Trimming stripped 3 bases from V and 7 bases from J, with 16 bases between. The CDR3 length is 14 residues. Germline V gives CDR1 GTSNPN, CDR2 SVGIG (reference sequence). The CDR3 is CAWRSGTPGNEQFF. CDR3 DNA: TGTGCCTGGAGATCCGGGACTCCGGGTAATGAGCAGTTCTTC.

The chain recombines TRBV5-1 with TRBJ1-2, with TRBD1 identical over 8 bases. Germline V lookup: CDR1 SGHRS, CDR2 YFSETQ. V lost 1 base and J lost 4; bases outside the gene matches: 6. The CDR3 is 15 residues long. The CDR3: CASSLRGQAGYGYTF. As DNA, the CDR3 is TGCGCCAGCAGCTTGCGGGGACAGGCGGGCTATGGCTACACCTTC.

The chain carries TRBV11-3 and TRBJ1-2; D gene ambiguous. This CDR3 spans 13 amino acids. Germline values: CDR1 SGHNT, CDR2 YENEEA. V was trimmed by 3 bases and J by 4 bases, leaving 9 bases between them. CDR3: CASSFDGLYGYTF. The CDR3, as DNA: TGTGCCAGCAGCTTCGACGGACTCTATGGCTACACCTTC.

This rearrangement joins TRBV6-5 to TRBJ1-3; unclear D gene. Trimming removed 7 bases from V and 0 bases from J, with 13 bases in between. Germline V gene data show CDR1 as MNHEY and CDR2 as SVGAGI. CDR3 length: 15 residues. The chain's CDR3 is CASTRGLSSGNTIYF. For the CDR3, the DNA is TGTGCCAGCACCCGCGGGCTGAGCTCTGGAAACACCATATATTTT.

The rearrangement uses TRBV10-1 and TRBJ1-6; tentatively, D is TRBD1 (6 bases). From germline, CDR1 is WNHNN and CDR2 SYGVQD (reference sequence). This CDR3 is 14 amino acids long. The V gene lost 3 bases and the J gene lost 9 bases, with 12 bases spanning the gap. CDR3 sequence: CASSEQGVSSPLHF. CDR3 DNA sequence: TGCGCCAGCAGTGAACAGGGTGTGAGTTCACCCCTCCACTTT.

This CDR3 is CASSARGSGEKLFF. The CDR3, as DNA: TGTGCCAGCAGCGCCAGGGGATCGGGTGAAAAACTGTTTTTT. The chain is built from TRBV7-9 and TRBJ1-4; D is perhaps TRBD1 (6 bases). CDR1 and CDR2 (germline): SEHNR, FQNEAQ (reference sequence). Deletions cut 5 bases from V and 7 bases from J, with 14 bases between. This CDR3 has 14 amino acids.

The chain carries TRBV7-3 and TRBJ2-6; weak D call: TRBD1 (6 bases). Deletions cut 5 bases from V and 2 bases from J, with 10 bases between. This CDR3 is built from 15 residues. The germline V gene encodes CDR1 SGHTA and CDR2 FQGTGA. CDR3 DNA: TGTGCCAGCAGCCCTGGGGGCGCTGGGGCCAACGTCCTGACTTTC. Protein product: CASSPGGAGANVLTF. The whole variable domain, filled in from reference TRBV7-3 and TRBJ2-6, reads GAGVSQTPSNKVTEKGKYVELRCDPISGHTALYWYRQSLGQGPEFLIYFQGTGAADDSGLPNDRFFAVRPEGSVSTLKIQRTERGDSAVYLCASSPGGAGANVLTFGAGSRLTVL.

This sequence joins TRBV3-1 (or the pseudogene TRBV3-2) and TRBJ1-6; 9 bases agree with TRBD1. CDR1 is LGHDT and CDR2 is YNNKEL in the germline V gene (reference sequence). V was pared by 4 bases and J by 9 bases, with 4 bases of the junction left unmatched. This CDR3 has 14 amino acids. CDR3 DNA sequence: TGTGCCAGCAGCCCGGACAGGGGAACTTCACCCCTCCACTTT. Its translation: CASSPDRGTSPLHF.

V usage is TRBV12-3 or TRBV12-4 and J usage is TRBJ1-1, with D hard to call. Trimming cost V 2 bases and J 5 bases, with 9 bases left between them. The CDR3 runs to 13 residues. CDR3 sequence reads: CASSLPGWTEAFF. Written as DNA, the CDR3 is TGTGCCAGCAGTTTACCCGGGTGGACTGAAGCTTTCTTT.

This chain connects TRBV7-8 to TRBJ2-3; no clear D gene. The CDR3 extends over 16 amino acids. The germline V gene encodes CDR1 SGHVS and CDR2 FQNEAQ. V lost 1 base and J 4 bases, leaving 15 bases between the germline ends. CDR3 sequence: CASSLVSRTFSDTQYF. For the CDR3, the DNA is TGTGCCAGCAGCTTAGTGTCTAGAACCTTCTCAGATACGCAGTATTTT.

This chain connects TRBV7-2 to TRBJ2-2, with TRBD1 matching 10 bases. Germline CDR1 SGHTA, CDR2 FQGNSA. The V segment lost 3 bases and the J segment 2 bases; nucleotides outside the gene matches: 9. The CDR3 runs 18 residues. CDR3 loop: CASSFRQGALVNTGELFF. The CDR3, as DNA: TGTGCCAGCAGCTTTCGACAGGGGGCCCTAGTAAACACCGGGGAGCTGTTTTTT. Based on the CDR3 plus reference TRBV7-2 and TRBJ2-2, the full variable domain is GAGVSQSPSNKVTEKGKDVELRCDPISGHTALYWYRQSLGQGLEFLIYFQGNSAPDKSGLPSDRFSAERTGGSVSTLTIQRTQQEDSAVYLCASSFRQGALVNTGELFFGEGSRLTVL.

This chain joins TRBV7-8 and TRBJ2-7, with TRBD1 identical over 7 bases. Germline CDR1 and CDR2: SGHVS and FQNEAQ. Unmatched junction bases numbered 3, after V lost 5 bases and J lost 2 bases. The CDR3 has 13 residues. Here the CDR3 reads CASSATGTYEQYF. The CDR3 DNA is TGTGCCAGCAGCGCGACAGGGACCTACGAGCAGTACTTC. Together with reference TRBV7-8 and TRBJ2-7, the CDR3 gives the full variable domain: GAGVSQSPRYKVAKRGQDVALRCDPISGHVSLFWYQQALGQGPEFLTYFQNEAQLDKSGLPSDRFFAERPEGSVSTLKIQRTQQEDSAVYLCASSATGTYEQYFGPGTRLTVT.

The chain carries TRBV10-3 and TRBJ1-4, with D possibly matching TRBD1 (5 bases). The length of the CDR3 is 15 residues. Germline loops: CDR1 ENHRY, CDR2 SYGVKD. Trimming took off 0 bases at V and 5 bases at J, with 10 bases between the two ends. The CDR3 reads CAISESNRGNEKLFF. Here the CDR3 DNA reads TGTGCCATCAGTGAGTCCAACCGGGGGAATGAAAAACTGTTTTTT.

The chain links TRBV7-2 to TRBJ1-2; D is possibly TRBD1 (6 bases). The ends were cut back, 1 base at V and 4 bases at J, with 13 bases in the middle. The CDR3 extends over 15 amino acids. The germline CDR1 and CDR2 sequences are SGHTA and FQGNSA. DNA for the CDR3: TGTGCCAGCAGCTTAGAGTGGGGCAGGGGCTATGGCTACACCTTC. This codes for CASSLEWGRGYGYTF.

This clone was picked up one time. J is TRBJ1-1 and V is TRBV19; D gene unclear. From germline, CDR1 is LNHDA and CDR2 SQIVND (reference sequence). This CDR3 contains 11 residues. V lost 10 bases to trimming and J lost 2 bases, with 8 bases between them. This CDR3 is CATWANTEAFF. The CDR3 DNA reads TGTGCCACCTGGGCCAACACTGAAGCTTTCTTT.